These 7 T cell receptor beta chains were all obtained from the same sample, sequenced in a study of blood T cell repertoires in COVID-19. TCRdb keeps only in-frame clones here, not all; method: immunoSEQ multiplex PCR. The sample shows 190,000 or so clones, roughly 90% of them seen only once. Sequencing was carried out using PBMCs or T cells enriched from blood (not recorded which). The receptors were sampled from a woman between 25 and 40 years old who had recovered from COVID-19.

The chain combines TRBV25-1 with TRBJ1-3, with D maybe TRBD1 (6 bases). V was trimmed by 4 bases and J by 2 bases, leaving 18 bases between them. The germline V gene has CDR1 MGHDK and CDR2 SYGVNS. This CDR3 comprises 17 residues. In DNA, the CDR3 is TGTGCCAGCAGTGCCTCGGGACACTATCCTCCTGGAAACACCATATATTTT. Its translation: CASSASGHYPPGNTIYF.

The chain has TRBV4-2 and TRBJ1-6; 8 bases match TRBD1. The CDR3 contains 15 residues. The V gene end was trimmed by 1 base and the J gene end by 7 bases; junction bases not matched to a gene: 3. The germline CDR1 and CDR2 sequences are LGHNA and YNFKEQ. This CDR3 reads CASSQGDRGNSPLHF. CDR3 bases: TGTGCCAGCAGCCAAGGCGACAGGGGCAATTCACCCCTCCACTTT.

The J gene is TRBJ1-2, the V gene TRBV27; weak D call: TRBD1 (6 bases). The CDR3 runs 17 residues. Deletions cut 5 bases from V and 0 bases from J, with 19 bases between. The germline V gene has CDR1 MNHEY and CDR2 SMNVEV (reference sequence). In nucleotides, the CDR3 is TGTGCCAGCAGTCTTTCATCGGCCAGGGGAGCTAACTATGGCTACACCTTC. It codes for CASSLSSARGANYGYTF.

The chain combines TRBV10-3 with TRBJ2-3; TRBD2 matches 9 bases. After removal of 0 bases from V and 3 bases from J, the junction contained 4 bases not matched to a gene. CDR3 size: 16 residues. Per the germline V gene, CDR1 is ENHRY and CDR2 is SYGVKD. CDR3 residues: CAISESKRGETDTQYF. CDR3 coding DNA: TGTGCCATCAGTGAGTCTAAGCGGGGGGAGACAGATACGCAGTATTTT.

This clone was observed a few times. The chain uses TRBV7-9 and TRBJ1-2; D is perhaps TRBD1 (5 bases). V was pared by 5 bases and J by 6 bases, with 16 bases between. Germline V gene sequence: CDR1 SEHNR, CDR2 FQNEAQ (reference sequence). The CDR3 runs to 14 residues. As DNA, the CDR3 is TGTGCCAGCAGCGCCAACCAGGGACTTCATGGCTACACCTTC. Translated, it gives CASSANQGLHGYTF.

V is TRBV19 and J is TRBJ2-5; 7 positions agree with TRBD2. This CDR3 contains 15 residues. CDR1 is LNHDA, CDR2 SQIVND, per germline (reference sequence). The V segment lost 6 bases and the J segment 0 bases; nucleotides outside the gene matches: 7. CDR3 in DNA: TGTGCCAGTAGGGGAGCGGGGACGTACCAAGAGACCCAGTACTTC. Protein product: CASRGAGTYQETQYF. Variable domain in full (rest from reference TRBV19 and TRBJ2-5): DGGITQSPKYLFRKEGQNVTLSCEQNLNHDAMYWYRQDPGQGLRLIYYSQIVNDFQKGDIAEGYSVSREKKESFPLTVTSAQKNPTAFYLCASRGAGTYQETQYFGPGTRLLVL.

For this clone: Other DNA sequences in the same sample also yield this CDR3. J is TRBJ2-5 and V is TRBV7-2; D is unresolved. This CDR3 is built from 12 residues. Deletions cut 0 bases from V and 5 bases from J, with 4 bases between. Germline V gives CDR1 SGHTA, CDR2 FQGNSA. CDR3 DNA: TGTGCCAGCAGCTTAGCGAGGGAGACCCAGTACTTC. This translates into CASSLARETQYF.